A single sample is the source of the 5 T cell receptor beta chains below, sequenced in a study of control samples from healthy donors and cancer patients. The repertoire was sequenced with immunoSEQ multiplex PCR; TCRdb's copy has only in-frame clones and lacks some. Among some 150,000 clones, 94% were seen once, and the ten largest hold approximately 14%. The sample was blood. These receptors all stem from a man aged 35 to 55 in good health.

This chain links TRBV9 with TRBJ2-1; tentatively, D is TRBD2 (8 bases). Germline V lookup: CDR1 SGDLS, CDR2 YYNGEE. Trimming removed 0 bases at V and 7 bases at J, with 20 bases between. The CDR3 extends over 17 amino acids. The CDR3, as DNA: TGTGCCAGCAGCGTAGCGGGAAGGGGGCGGGAGGATAATGAGCAGTTCTTC. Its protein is CASSVAGRGREDNEQFF.

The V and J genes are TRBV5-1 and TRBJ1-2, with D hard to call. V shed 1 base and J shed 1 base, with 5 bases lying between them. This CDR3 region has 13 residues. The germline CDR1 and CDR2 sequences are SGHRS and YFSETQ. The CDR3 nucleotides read TGCGCCAGCAGCTTGCTTAGTAACTATGGCTACACCTTC. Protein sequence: CASSLLSNYGYTF.

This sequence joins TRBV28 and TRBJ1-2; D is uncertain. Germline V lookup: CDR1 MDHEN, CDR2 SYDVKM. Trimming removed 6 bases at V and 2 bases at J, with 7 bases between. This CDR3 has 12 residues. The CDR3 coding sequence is TGTGCCAGCAGCGACATCAACTATGGCTACACCTTC. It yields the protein CASSDINYGYTF.

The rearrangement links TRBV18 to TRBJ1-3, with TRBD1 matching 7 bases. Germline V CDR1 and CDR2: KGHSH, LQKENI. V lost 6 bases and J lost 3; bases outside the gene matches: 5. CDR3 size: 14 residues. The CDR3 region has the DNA TGTGCCAGCTCGCCGACAGGGAGTGGAAACACCATATATTTT. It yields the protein CASSPTGSGNTIYF.

The CDR3 loop reads CATAGQGTSQPQHF. The CDR3 bases are TGTGCCACAGCAGGGCAGGGGACTAGTCAGCCCCAGCATTTT. V and J are TRBV6-5 and TRBJ1-5; perhaps TRBD1 as D (6 bases). Deletions cut 10 bases from V and 6 bases from J, with 19 bases between. The CDR3 spans 14 residues. The V gene's germline CDR1 is MNHEY and CDR2 SVGAGI.